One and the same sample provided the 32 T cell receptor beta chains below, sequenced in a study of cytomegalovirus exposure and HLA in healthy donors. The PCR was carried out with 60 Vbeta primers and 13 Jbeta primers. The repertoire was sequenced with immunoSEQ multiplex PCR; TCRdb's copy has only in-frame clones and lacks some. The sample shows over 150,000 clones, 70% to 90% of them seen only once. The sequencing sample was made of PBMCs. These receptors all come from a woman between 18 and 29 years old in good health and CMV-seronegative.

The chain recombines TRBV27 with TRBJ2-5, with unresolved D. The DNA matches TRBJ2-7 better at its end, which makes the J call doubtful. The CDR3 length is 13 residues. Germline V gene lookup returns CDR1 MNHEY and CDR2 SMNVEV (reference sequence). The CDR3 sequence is CASSLKENYEQYF. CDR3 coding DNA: TGTGCCAGCAGTTTGAAGGAAAACTACGAGCAGTACTTC.

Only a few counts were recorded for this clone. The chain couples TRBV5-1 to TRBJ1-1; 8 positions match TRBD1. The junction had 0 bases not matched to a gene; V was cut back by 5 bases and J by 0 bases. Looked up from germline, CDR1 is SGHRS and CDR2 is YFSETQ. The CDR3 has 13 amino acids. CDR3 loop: CASRQGVNTEAFF. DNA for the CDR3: TGCGCCAGCAGACAGGGGGTGAACACTGAAGCTTTCTTT.

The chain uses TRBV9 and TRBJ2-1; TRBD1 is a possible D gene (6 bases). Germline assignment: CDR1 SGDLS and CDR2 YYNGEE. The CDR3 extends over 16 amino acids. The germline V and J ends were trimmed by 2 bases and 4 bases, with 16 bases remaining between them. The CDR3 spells CASSVEGVPNYNEQFF. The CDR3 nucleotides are TGTGCCAGCAGCGTCGAGGGGGTCCCGAATTACAATGAGCAGTTCTTC.

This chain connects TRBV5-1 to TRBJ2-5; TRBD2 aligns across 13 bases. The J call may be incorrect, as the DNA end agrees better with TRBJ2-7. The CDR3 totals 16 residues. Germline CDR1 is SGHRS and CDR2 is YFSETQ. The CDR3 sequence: CASSSDGLAGAYEQYF. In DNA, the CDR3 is TGCGCCAGCAGCTCTGACGGACTAGCGGGAGCCTACGAGCAGTACTTC.

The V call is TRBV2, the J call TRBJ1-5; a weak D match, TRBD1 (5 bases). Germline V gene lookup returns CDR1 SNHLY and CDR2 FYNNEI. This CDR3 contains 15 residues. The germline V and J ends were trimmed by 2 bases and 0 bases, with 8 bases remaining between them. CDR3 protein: CASSEWGLSNQPQHF. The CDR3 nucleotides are TGTGCCAGCAGTGAATGGGGACTTAGCAATCAGCCCCAGCATTTT.

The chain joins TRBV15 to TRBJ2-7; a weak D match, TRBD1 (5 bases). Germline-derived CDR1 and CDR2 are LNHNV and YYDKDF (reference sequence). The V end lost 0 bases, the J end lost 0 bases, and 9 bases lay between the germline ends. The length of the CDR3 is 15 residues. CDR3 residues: CATSRDLGDSYEQYF. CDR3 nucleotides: TGTGCCACCAGCAGAGATTTAGGGGACTCCTACGAGCAGTACTTC.

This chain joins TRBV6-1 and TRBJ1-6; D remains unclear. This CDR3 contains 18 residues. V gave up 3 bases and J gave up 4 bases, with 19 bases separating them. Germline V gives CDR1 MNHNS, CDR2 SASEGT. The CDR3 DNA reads TGTGCCAGCAGTGATGAATATTTCGATCCGAGATATAATTCACCCCTCCACTTT. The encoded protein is CASSDEYFDPRYNSPLHF.

The CDR3 protein is CSGGDTGELFF. CDR3 in DNA: TGCAGCGGGGGAGACACCGGGGAGCTGTTTTTT. The chain joins TRBV29-1 to TRBJ2-2, with D possibly matching TRBD2 (5 bases). V shed 7 bases and J shed 3 bases, with 6 bases lying between them. The CDR3 sequence is 11 residues long. Germline-derived CDR1 and CDR2 are SQVTM and ANQGSEA.

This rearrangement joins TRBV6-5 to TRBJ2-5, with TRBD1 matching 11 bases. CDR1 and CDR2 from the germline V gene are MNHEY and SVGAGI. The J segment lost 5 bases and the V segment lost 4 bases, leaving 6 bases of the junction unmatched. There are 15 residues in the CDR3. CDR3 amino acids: CASSSDRGLGETQYF. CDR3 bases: TGTGCCAGCAGTTCGGACAGGGGGCTCGGGGAGACCCAGTACTTC.

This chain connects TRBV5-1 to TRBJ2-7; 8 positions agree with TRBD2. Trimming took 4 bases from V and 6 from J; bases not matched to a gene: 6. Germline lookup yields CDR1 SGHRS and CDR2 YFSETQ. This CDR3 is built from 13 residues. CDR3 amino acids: CASSVGTSREQYF. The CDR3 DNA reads TGCGCCAGCAGCGTGGGGACTAGTCGCGAGCAGTACTTC.

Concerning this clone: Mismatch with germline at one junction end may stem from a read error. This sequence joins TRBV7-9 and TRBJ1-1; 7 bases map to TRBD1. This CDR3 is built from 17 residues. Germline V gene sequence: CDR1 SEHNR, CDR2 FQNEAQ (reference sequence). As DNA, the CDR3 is TGTTCCAGCAGCTCAATCAAGGGGGCGGTGATGAACACTGAAGCTTTCTTT. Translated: CSSSSIKGAVMNTEAFF.

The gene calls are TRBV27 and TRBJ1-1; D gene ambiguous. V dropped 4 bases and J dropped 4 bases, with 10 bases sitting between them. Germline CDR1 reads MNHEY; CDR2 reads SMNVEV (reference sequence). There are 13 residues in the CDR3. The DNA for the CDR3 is TGTGCCAGCAGTTCTCGTGGCGGCACTGAAGCTTTCTTT. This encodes CASSSRGGTEAFF.

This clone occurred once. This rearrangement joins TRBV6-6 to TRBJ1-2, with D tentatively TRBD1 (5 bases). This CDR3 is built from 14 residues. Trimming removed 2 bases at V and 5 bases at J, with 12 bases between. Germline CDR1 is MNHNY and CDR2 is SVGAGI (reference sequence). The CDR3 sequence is CASSYGAGPYGYTF. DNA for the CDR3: TGTGCCAGCAGTTACGGGGCAGGGCCTTATGGCTACACCTTC.

The CDR3, as DNA: TGTGCCAGCAGCATACTTCCGGCAGATACGCAGTATTTT. Amino acid sequence: CASSILPADTQYF. The J gene is TRBJ2-3, the V gene TRBV7-8; no definite D call. CDR3 length equals 13 residues. Germline values: CDR1 SGHVS, CDR2 FQNEAQ. Trimming stripped 5 bases from V and 4 bases from J, with 10 bases between.

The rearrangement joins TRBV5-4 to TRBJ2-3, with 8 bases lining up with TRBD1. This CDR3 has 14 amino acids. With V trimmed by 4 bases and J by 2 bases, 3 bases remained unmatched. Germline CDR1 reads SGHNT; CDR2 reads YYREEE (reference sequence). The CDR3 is CASSLRGPTDTQYF. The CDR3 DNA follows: TGTGCCAGCAGCCTCAGGGGGCCCACAGATACGCAGTATTTT.

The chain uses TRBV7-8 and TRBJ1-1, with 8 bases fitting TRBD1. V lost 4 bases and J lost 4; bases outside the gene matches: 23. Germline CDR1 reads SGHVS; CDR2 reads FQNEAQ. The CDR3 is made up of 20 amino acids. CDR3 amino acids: CASSSIKGPQGARIGTEAFF. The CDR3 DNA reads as TGTGCCAGCAGCTCCATAAAGGGCCCGCAGGGGGCAAGGATAGGCACTGAAGCTTTCTTT.

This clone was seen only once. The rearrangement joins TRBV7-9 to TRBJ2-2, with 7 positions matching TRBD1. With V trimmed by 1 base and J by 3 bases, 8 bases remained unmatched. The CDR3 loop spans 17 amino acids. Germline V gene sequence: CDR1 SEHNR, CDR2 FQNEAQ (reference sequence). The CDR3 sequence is CASSLDLQGVYTGELFF. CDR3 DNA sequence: TGTGCCAGCAGCTTAGATCTCCAGGGGGTATACACCGGGGAGCTGTTTTTT.

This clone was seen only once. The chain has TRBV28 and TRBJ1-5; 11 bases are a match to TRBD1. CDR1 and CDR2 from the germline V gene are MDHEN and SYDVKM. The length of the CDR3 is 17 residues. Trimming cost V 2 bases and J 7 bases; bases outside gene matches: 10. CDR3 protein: CASSLVPGTGGGQPQHF. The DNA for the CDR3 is TGTGCCAGCAGTTTAGTCCCCGGGACAGGGGGAGGCCAGCCCCAGCATTTT. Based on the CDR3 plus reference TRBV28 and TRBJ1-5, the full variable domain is DVKVTQSSRYLVKRTGEKVFLECVQDMDHENMFWYRQDPGLGLRLIYFSYDVKMKEKGDIPEGYSVSREKKERFSLILESASTNQTSMYLCASSLVPGTGGGQPQHFGDGTRLSIL.

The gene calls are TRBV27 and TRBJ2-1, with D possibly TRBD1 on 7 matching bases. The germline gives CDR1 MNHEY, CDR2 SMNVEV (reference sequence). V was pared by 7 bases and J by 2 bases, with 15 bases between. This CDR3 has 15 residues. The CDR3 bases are TGTGCCAGCACCGTCCCCAGGGGGGCCTACAATGAGCAGTTCTTC. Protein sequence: CASTVPRGAYNEQFF.

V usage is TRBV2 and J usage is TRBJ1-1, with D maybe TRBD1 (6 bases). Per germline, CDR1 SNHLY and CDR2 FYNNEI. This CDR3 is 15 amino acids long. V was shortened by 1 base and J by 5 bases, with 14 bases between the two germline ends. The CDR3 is CASSEDGGAGTEAFF. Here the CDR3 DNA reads TGTGCCAGCAGTGAAGACGGGGGGGCAGGTACTGAAGCTTTCTTT.

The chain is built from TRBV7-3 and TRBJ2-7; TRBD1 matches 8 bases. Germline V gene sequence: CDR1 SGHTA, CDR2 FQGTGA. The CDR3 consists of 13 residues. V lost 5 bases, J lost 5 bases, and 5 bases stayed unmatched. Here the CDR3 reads CASSEDRADEQYF. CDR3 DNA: TGTGCCAGCAGCGAGGACAGGGCGGACGAGCAGTACTTC.

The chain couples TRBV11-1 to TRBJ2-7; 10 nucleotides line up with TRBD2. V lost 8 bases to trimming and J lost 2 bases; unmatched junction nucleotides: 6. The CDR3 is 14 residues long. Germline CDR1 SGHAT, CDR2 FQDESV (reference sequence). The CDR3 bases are TGTGCCAGCGGCAGCGGGGGGGCTCCCTACGAGCAGTACTTC. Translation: CASGSGGAPYEQYF.

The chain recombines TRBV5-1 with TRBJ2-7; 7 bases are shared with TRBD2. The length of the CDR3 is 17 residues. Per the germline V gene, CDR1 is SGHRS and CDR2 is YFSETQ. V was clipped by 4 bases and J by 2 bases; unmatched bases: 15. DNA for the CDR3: TGCGCCAGCAGCCCCCTTTACGGAGGGAGGGACCCCTACGAGCAGTACTTC. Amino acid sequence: CASSPLYGGRDPYEQYF.

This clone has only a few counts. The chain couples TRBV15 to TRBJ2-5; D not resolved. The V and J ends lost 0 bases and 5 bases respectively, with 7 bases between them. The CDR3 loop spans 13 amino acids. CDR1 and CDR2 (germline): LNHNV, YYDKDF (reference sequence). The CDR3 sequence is CATSRDPQETQYF. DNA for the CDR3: TGTGCCACCAGCAGAGATCCCCAGGAGACCCAGTACTTC. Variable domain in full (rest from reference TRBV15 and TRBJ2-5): DAMVIQNPRYQVTQFGKPVTLSCSQTLNHNVMYWYQQKSSQAPKLLFHYYDKDFNNEADTPDNFQSRRPNTSFCFLDIRSPGLGDTAMYLCATSRDPQETQYFGPGTRLLVL.

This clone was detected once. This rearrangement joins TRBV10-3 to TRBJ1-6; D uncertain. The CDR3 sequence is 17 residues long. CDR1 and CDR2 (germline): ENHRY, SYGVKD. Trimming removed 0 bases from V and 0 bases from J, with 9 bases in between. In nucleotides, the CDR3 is TGTGCCATCAGTGAGTCGGGTTCGGGCTCCTATAATTCACCCCTCCACTTT. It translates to CAISESGSGSYNSPLHF.

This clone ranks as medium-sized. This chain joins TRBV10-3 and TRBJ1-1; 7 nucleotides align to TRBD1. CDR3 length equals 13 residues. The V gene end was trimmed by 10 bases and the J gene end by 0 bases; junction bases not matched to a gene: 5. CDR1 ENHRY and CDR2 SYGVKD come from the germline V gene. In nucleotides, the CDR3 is TGTGCCACCGAACAGGGGATGAACACTGAAGCTTTCTTT. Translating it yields CATEQGMNTEAFF.

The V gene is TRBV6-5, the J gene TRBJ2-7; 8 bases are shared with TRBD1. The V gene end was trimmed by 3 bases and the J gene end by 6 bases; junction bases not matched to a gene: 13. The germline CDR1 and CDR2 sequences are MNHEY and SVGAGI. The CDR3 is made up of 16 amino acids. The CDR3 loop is CASSYGPPQGAGEQYF. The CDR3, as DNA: TGTGCCAGCAGTTATGGGCCCCCGCAGGGGGCAGGCGAGCAGTACTTC.

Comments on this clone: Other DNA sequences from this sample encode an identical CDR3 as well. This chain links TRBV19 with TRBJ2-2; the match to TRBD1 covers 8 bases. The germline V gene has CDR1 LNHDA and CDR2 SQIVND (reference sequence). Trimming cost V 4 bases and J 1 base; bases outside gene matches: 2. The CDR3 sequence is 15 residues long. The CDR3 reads CASSKGTGNTGELFF. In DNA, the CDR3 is TGTGCCAGTAGTAAAGGGACAGGGAACACCGGGGAGCTGTTTTTT.

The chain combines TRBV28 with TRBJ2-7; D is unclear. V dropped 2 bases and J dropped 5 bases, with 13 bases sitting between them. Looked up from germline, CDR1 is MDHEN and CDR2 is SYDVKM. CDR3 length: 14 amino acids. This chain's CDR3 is CASSLPEPRDEQYF. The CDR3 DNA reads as TGTGCCAGCAGTTTACCGGAACCCCGGGACGAGCAGTACTTC.

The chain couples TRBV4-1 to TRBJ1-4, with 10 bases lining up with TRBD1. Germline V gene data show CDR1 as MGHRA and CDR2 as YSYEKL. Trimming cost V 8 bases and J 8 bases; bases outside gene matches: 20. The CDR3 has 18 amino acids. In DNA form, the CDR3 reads TGCGCCAGCCGTAGTATCCGGGACAGGGGCTTTTTTGCAGAAAAACTGTTTTTT. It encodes CASRSIRDRGFFAEKLFF.

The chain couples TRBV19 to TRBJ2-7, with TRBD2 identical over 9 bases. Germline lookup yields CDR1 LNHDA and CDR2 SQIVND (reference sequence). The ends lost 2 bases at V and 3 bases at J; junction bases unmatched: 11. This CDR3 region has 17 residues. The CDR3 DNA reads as TGTGCCAGTAGTATACATCTCGGGGCTAGCGGGGTCTACGAGCAGTACTTC. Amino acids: CASSIHLGASGVYEQYF.

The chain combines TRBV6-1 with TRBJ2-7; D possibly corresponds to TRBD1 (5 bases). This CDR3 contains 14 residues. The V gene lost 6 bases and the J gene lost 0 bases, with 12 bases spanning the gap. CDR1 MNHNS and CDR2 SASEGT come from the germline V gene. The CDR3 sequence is CASRVRQSSYEQYF. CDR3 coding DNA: TGTGCCAGCAGGGTAAGACAGAGCTCCTACGAGCAGTACTTC.